This TCR beta chain was recovered during a study of cytomegalovirus exposure and HLA in healthy donors. General study findings and limits: Sequencing likely generated an artifact that appeared as a cluster of highly shared sequence variants. Previously analyzed data showed that most TCR beta V segments were productive at a frequency of about 87% or about 30%.

The V end lost 1 base, the J end lost 9 bases, and 10 bases lay between the germline ends. Germline values: CDR1 LGHNA, CDR2 YNFKEQ. This CDR3 has 13 residues. Regarding this clone: Its antigen is currently unknown.

Primers for the PCR totalled 60 Vbeta and 13 Jbeta. Clones were read by immunoSEQ multiplex PCR, and TCRdb kept only the in-frame ones, dropping some. Of under 140,000 clones in the sample, approximately 83% were seen once. V is TRBV4-2 and J is TRBJ2-1; D unresolved. The sequence was obtained from a man in his forties in good health and CMV-seronegative. Sequencing used PBMCs. In DNA form, the CDR3 reads TGTGCCAGCAGCCAAGGCTTCGGGTTTGAGCAGTTCTTC. This translates into CASSQGFGFEQFF.